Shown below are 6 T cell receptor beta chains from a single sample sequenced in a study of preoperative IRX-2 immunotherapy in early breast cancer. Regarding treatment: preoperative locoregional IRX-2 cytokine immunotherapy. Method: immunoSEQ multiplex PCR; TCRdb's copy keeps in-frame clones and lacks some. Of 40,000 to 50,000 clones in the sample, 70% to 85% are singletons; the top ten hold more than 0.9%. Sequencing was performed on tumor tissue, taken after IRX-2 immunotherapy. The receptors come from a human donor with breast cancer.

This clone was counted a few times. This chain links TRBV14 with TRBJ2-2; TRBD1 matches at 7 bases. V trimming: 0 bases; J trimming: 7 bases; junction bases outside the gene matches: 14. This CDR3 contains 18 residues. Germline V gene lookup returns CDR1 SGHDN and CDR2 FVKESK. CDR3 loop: CASSQEMARDRDVGELFF. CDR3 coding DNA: TGTGCCAGCAGCCAAGAGATGGCGAGAGACAGGGATGTCGGGGAGCTGTTTTTT.

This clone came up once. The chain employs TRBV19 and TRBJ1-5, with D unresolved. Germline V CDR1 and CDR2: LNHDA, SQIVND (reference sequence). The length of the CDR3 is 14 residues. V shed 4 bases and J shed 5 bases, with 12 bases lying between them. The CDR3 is CASSNAGLDQPQHF. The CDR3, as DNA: TGTGCCAGTAGTAACGCCGGTTTGGATCAGCCCCAGCATTTT.

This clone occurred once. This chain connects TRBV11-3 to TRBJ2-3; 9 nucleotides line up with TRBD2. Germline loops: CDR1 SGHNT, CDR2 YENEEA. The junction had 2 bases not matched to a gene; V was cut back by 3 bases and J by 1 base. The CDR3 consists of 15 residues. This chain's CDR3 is CASSLVAGGTDTQYF. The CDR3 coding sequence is TGTGCCAGCAGCTTGGTAGCGGGGGGCACAGATACGCAGTATTTT.

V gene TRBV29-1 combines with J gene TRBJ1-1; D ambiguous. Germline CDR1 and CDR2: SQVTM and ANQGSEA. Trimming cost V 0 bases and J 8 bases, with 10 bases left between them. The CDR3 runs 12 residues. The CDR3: CSVEDLGLEAFF. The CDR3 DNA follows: TGCAGCGTTGAAGATCTTGGCCTAGAAGCTTTCTTT.

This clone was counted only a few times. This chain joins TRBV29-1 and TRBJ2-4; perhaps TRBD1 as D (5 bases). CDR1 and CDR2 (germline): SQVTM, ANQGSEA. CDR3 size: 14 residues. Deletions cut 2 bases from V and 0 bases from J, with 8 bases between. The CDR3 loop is CSVEPGLAKNIQYF. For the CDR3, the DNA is TGCAGCGTTGAACCAGGGCTAGCCAAAAACATTCAGTACTTC.

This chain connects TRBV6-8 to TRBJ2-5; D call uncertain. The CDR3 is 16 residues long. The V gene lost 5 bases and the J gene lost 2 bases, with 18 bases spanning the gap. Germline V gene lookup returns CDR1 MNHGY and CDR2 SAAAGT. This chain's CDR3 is CASSPSPSTRQETQYF. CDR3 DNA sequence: TGTGCCAGCAGTCCGAGCCCCTCGACACGGCAAGAGACCCAGTACTTC.